What follows is one T cell receptor beta chain and its context. This clone was picked up one time. What this receptor recognizes is not known. No clone much larger than this one lies a single base away; base qualities are absent. The V end loses 6 bases and the J end loses 2 bases, and a stretch of 10 bases separates them. Inclusive of the bounding cysteine and phenylalanine, the CDR3 is 13 residues long. Just CDR3 DNA is preserved here, 39 bases in frame from base 1. CDR1 is given as KGHSH and CDR2 as LQKENI, both from the germline V gene. TCRbeta CDR3 regions were amplified from genomic DNA using the immunoSEQ Assay, a bias-controlled multiplex PCR. Per the original workflow: The number of nucleated cells in each sample was estimated from the amplification of reference gene primers within the assay. To quantify the absolute abundance of each unique TCRbeta CDR3 rearrangement, sequence reads were collapsed and filtered. For each sample, productive Simpson clonality was calculated by taking the square root of Simpson's diversity index across productive rearrangements. TCRdb's version of the immuneACCESS table is confined to in-frame rearrangements and falls short of the full clone set. An unresolved V gene accounts for under half of the shortfall where checked; the remainder is of unknown origin. Clonal size and the V and J genes are those of that table, whereas D and trimming came from the DNA. In this sample the table shows approximately 300,000 clones, 75% to 90% of which occur a single time. Of the sample, about 4.6% is held by the ten largest clones.

The collaborating institutions used their own protocols to collect whole blood in K2EDTA tubes. Collaborator samples were shipped for TCRbeta analysis as frozen whole blood, isolated PBMCs, or DNA extracted from either sample type. This sample is part of a study of blood T cell repertoires in COVID-19 (dated by TCRdb to about 2020). Notes on the research overall: The collaborator samples originated in the United States, Italy and Spain and spanned the acute and convalescent phases of COVID-19. The prospective study material was composed of cDNA or gDNA derived from T cells, B-cell-depleted T cells, or PBMCs. Deeply sampled blood TCRbeta repertoires from subjects exposed to, actively infected with, or recovered from COVID-19 were included in the dataset. The repertoires were released in a freely available public database intended as a resource for research on the immune response to SARS-CoV-2. The samples were drawn from two sources: the first 160 participants of the ongoing ImmuneRACE study, and 1,200 or so subjects contributed by 6 global collaborators. A de-identified subject ID, COVID-19 status, age in years and sex were almost always included in the sample metadata. HLA class I and class II types, where available, came from metadata supplied by the sample provider rather than from assay-based typing.

Beyond this particular receptor, the publication reports: The quantity of clinical and demographic metadata differed by source and by participant and was supplied without curation.

Sequencing was done on a sample of peripheral blood. The clonotype was recovered from a man aged 40-49 years with acute or convalescent COVID-19. The chain uses TRBV18 and TRBJ1-1; a tentative D call is TRBD1 (5 bases match). CDR3 loop: CASSFDRNTEAFF. The bases read TGTGCCAGCTCTTTCGACAGAAACACTGAAGCTTTCTTT.